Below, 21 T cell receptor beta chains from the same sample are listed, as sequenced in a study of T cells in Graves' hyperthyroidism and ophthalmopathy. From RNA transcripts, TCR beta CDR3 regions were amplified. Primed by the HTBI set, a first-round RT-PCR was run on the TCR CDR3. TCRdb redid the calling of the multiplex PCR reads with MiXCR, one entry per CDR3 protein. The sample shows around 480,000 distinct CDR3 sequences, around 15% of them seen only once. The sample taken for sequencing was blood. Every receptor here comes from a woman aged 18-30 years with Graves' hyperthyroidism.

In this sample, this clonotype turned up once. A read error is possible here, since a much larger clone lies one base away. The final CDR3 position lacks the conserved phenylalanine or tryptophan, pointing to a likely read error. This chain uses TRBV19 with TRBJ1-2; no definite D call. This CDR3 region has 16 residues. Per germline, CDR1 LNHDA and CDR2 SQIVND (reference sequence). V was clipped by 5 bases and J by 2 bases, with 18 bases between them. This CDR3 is CASSYDNLWQNYGYTS. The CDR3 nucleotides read TGTGCCAGTAGTTACGACAATTTGTGGCAGAACTATGGCTACACCTCC.

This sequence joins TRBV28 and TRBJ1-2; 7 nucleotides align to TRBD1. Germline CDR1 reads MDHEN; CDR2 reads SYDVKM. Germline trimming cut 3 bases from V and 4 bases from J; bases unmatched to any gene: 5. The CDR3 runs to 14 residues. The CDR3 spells CASSFNGQAYGYTF. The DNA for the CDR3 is TGTGCCAGCAGTTTCAATGGACAGGCCTATGGCTACACCTTC.

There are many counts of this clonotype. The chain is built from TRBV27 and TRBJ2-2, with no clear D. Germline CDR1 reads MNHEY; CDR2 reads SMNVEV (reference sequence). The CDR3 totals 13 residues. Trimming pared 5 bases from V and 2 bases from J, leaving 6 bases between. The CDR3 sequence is CASSPLNTGELFF. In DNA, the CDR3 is TGTGCCAGCAGTCCACTAAACACCGGGGAGCTGTTTTTT.

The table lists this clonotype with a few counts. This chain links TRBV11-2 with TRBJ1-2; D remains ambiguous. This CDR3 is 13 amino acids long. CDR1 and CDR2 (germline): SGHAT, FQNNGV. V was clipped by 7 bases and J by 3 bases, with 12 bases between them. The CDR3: CASTVDADYGYTF. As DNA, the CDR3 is TGTGCCAGCACCGTGGACGCTGACTATGGCTACACCTTC.

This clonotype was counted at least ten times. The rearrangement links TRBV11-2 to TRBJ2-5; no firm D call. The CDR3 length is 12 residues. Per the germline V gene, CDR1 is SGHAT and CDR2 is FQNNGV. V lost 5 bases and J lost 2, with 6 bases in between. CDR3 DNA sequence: TGTGCCAGCAGCCTTCAGCAAGAGACCCAGTACTTC. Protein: CASSLQQETQYF.

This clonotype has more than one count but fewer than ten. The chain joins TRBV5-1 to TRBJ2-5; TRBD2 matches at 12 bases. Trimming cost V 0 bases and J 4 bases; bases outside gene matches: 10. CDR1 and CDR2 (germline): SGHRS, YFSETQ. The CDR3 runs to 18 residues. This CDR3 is CASSLASRLAGDGETQYF. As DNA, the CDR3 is TGCGCCAGCAGCTTGGCCAGCCGACTAGCGGGAGATGGAGAGACCCAGTACTTC. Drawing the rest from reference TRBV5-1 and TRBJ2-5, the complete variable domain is KAGVTQTPRYLIKTRGQQVTLSCSPISGHRSVSWYQQTPGQGLQFLFEYFSETQRNKGNFPGRFSGRQFSNSRSEMNVSTLELGDSALYLCASSLASRLAGDGETQYFGPGTRLLVL.

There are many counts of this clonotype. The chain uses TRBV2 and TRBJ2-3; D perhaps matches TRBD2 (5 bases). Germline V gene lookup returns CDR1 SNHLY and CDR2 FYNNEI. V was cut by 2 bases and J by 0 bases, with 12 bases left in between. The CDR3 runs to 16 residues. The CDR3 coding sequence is TGTGCCAGCAGTGAATTTCAACGGGGAAGCACAGATACGCAGTATTTT. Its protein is CASSEFQRGSTDTQYF.

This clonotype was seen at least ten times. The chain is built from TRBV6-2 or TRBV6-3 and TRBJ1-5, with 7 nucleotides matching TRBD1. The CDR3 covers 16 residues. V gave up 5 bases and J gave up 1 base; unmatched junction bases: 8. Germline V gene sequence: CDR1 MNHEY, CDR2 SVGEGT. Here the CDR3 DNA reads TGTGCCAGCAGTGGAGACAGGGCGGCGAGCAATCAGCCCCAGCATTTT. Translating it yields CASSGDRAASNQPQHF.

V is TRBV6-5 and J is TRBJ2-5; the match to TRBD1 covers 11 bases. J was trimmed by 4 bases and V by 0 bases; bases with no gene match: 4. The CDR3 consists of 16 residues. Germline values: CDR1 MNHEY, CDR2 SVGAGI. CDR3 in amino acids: CASSYSRTGGGETQYF. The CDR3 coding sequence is TGTGCCAGCAGTTACTCTCGGACAGGGGGCGGAGAGACCCAGTACTTC.

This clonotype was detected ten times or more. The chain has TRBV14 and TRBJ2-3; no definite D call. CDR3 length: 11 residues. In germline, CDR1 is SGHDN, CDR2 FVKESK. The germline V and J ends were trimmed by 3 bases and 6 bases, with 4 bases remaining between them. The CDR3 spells CASSHKDTQYF. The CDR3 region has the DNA TGTGCCAGCAGCCATAAGGATACGCAGTATTTT.

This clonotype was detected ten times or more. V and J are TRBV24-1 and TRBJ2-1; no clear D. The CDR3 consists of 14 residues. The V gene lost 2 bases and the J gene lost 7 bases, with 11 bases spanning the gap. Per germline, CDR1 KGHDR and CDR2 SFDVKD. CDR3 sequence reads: CATSDSLAGNEQFF. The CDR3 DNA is TGTGCCACCAGTGATTCCCTCGCCGGGAATGAGCAGTTCTTC.

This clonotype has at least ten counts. The CDR3 bases are TGCAGTGCTAGCCCGAGTTCGGTCAGTGAAAAACTGTTTTTT. This encodes CSASPSSVSEKLFF. This chain joins TRBV20-1 and TRBJ1-4, with D uncertain. V shed 3 bases and J shed 7 bases, with 15 bases lying between them. This CDR3 region has 14 residues. The germline V gene encodes CDR1 DFQATT and CDR2 SNEGSKA (reference sequence).

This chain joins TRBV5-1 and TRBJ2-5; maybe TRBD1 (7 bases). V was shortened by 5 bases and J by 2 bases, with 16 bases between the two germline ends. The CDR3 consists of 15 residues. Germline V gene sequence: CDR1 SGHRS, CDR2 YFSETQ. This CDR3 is CASRSMTGTQETQYF. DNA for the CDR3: TGCGCCAGCAGGTCTATGACAGGGACTCAAGAGACCCAGTACTTC. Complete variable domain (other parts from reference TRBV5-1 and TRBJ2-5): KAGVTQTPRYLIKTRGQQVTLSCSPISGHRSVSWYQQTPGQGLQFLFEYFSETQRNKGNFPGRFSGRQFSNSRSEMNVSTLELGDSALYLCASRSMTGTQETQYFGPGTRLLVL.

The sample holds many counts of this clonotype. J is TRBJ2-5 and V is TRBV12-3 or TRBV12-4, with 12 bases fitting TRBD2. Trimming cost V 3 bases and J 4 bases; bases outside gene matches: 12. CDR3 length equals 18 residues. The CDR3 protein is CASSLKASGRALVETQYF. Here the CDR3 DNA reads TGTGCCAGCAGTTTGAAGGCTAGCGGGAGGGCCTTAGTAGAGACCCAGTACTTC.

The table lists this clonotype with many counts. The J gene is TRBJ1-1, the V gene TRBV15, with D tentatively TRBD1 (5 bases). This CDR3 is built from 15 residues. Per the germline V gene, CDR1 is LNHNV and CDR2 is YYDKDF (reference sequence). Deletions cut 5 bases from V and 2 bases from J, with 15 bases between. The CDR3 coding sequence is TGTGCCACCAGCCAGAGCGGGACCGATAACACTGAAGCTTTCTTT. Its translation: CATSQSGTDNTEAFF.

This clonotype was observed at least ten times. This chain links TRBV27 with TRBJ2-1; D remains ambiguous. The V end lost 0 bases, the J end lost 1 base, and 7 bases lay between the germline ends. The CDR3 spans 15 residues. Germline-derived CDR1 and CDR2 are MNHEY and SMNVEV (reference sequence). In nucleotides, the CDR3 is TGTGCCAGCAGTTTATCGTACCCTTCCTACAATGAGCAGTTCTTC. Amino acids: CASSLSYPSYNEQFF.

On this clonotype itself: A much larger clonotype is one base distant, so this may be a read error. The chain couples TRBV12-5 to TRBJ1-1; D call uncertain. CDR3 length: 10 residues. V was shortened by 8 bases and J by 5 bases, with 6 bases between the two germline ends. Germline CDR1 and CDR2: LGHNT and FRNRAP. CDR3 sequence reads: CASKKTEAFF. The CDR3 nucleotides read TGTGCTAGTAAAAAGACTGAAGCTTTCTTT.

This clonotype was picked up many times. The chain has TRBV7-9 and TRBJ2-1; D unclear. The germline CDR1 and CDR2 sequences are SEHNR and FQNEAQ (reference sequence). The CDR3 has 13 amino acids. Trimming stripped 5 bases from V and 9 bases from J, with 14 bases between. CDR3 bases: TGTGCCAGCAGCCCACCGGTAGTAGGTGAGCAGTTCTTC. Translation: CASSPPVVGEQFF.

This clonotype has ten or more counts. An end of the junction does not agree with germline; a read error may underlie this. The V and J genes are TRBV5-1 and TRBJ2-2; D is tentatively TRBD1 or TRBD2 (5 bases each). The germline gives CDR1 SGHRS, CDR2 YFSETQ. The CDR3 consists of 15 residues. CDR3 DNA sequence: TGCACCAGCAGCTTGCTCCAGGGAGACACCGGGGAGCTGTTTTTT. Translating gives CTSSLLQGDTGELFF.

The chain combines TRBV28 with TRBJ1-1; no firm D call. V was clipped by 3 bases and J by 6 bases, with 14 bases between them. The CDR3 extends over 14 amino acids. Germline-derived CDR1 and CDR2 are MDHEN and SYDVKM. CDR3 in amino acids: CASSLDNPTPEAFF. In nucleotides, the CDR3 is TGTGCCAGCAGTTTGGATAACCCGACCCCTGAAGCTTTCTTT.

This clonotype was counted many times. The CDR3 bases are TGTGCCAGCAGTGGTAGCGGGAGGGCCGGAGAGACCCAGTACTTC. Protein sequence: CASSGSGRAGETQYF. The rearrangement links TRBV12-3 or TRBV12-4 to TRBJ2-5; 11 nucleotides line up with TRBD2. The ends lost 5 bases at V and 4 bases at J; junction bases unmatched: 6. The CDR3 has 15 amino acids.